The clone carrying this TCR beta chain has a single count. The antigen is undetermined. Assay: immunoSEQ multiplex PCR; the TCRdb copy retains only in-frame clones and omits some. This sample carries about 120,000 clones, around 84% of them seen once, and the ten largest clones take about 16%. The data originate from a study of T cell responses to AZD1222 COVID-19 vaccine. The CDR3 has 14 amino acids. The germline V gene has CDR1 MNHEY and CDR2 SMNVEV (reference sequence). V shed 5 bases and J 2 bases; nucleotides not matched to a gene: 3. Study conclusions and caveats: An increase in Spike-specific TCR breadth and depth was observed after two AZD1222 doses. Among vaccine-associated CD4 TCRs, coverage spanned spike, with dominance at 160-218 and 743-854. Targets within unmutated variant regions were reportedly found for nearly half of spike-specific TCRs.

The clonotype was recovered from an adult who received the AZD1222 COVID-19 vaccine. This specimen was peripheral blood, taken 28 days after the second AZD1222 dose. The rearrangement joins TRBV27 to TRBJ2-1; 7 bases match TRBD2. CDR3 nucleotide sequence: TGTGCCAGCAGTAGCGGACTAGCCTACAATGAGCAGTTCTTC. Translated, it gives CASSSGLAYNEQFF.